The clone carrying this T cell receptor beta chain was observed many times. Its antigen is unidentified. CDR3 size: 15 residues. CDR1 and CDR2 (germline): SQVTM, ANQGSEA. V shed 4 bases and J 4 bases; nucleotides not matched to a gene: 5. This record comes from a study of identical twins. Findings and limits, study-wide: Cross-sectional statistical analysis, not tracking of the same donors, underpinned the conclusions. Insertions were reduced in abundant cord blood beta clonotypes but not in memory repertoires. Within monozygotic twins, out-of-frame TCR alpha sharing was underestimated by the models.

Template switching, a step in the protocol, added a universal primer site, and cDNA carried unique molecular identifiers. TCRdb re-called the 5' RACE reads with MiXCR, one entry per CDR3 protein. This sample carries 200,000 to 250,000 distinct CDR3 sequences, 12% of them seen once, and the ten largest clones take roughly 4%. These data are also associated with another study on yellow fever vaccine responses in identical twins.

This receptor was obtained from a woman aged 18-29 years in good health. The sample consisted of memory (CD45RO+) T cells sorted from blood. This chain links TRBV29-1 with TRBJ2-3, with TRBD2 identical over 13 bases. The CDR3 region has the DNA TGCAGCGTTGGGGGACTAGCGGGGAGTCCAGATACGCAGTATTTT. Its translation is CSVGGLAGSPDTQYF.